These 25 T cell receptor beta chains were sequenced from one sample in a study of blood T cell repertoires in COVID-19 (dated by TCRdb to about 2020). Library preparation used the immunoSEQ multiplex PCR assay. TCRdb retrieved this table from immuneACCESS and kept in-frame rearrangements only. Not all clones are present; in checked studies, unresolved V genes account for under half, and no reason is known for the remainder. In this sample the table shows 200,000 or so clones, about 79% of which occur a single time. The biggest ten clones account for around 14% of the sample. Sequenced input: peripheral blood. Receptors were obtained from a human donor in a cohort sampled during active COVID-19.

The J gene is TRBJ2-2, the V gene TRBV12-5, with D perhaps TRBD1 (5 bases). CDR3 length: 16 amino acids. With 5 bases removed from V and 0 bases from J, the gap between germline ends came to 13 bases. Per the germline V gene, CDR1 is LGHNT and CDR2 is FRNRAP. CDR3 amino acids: CASGRGVGPNTGELFF. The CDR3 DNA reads TGTGCTAGTGGTAGGGGCGTGGGGCCGAACACCGGGGAGCTGTTTTTT. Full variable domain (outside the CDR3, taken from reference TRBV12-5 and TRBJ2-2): DARVTQTPRHKVTEMGQEVTMRCQPILGHNTVFWYRQTMMQGLELLAYFRNRAPLDDSGMPKDRFSAEMPDATLATLKIQPSEPRDSAVYFCASGRGVGPNTGELFFGEGSRLTVL.

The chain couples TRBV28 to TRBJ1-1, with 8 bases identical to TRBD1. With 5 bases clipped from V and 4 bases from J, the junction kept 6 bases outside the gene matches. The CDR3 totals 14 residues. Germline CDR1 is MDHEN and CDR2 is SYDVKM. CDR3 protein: CASSATTGATEAFF. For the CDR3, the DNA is TGTGCCAGCAGTGCTACGACAGGGGCCACTGAAGCTTTCTTT.

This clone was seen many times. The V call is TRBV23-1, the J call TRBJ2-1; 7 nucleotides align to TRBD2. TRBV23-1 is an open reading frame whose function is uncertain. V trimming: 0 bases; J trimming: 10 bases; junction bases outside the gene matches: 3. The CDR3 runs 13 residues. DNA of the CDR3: TGCGCCAGCAGTCAATCTGGGACTACCGAGCAGTTCTTC. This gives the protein CASSQSGTTEQFF.

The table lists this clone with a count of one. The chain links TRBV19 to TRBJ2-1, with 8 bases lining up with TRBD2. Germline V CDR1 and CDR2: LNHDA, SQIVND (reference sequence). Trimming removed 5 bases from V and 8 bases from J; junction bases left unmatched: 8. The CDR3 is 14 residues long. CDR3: CASSREGLSDEQFF. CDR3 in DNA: TGTGCCAGTAGTCGGGAGGGCCTGAGTGATGAGCAGTTCTTC.

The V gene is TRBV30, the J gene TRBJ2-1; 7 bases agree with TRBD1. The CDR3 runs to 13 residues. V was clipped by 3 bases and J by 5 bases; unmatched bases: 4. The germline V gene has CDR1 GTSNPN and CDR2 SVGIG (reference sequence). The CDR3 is CAWRGTENNEQFF. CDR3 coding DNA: TGTGCCTGGAGAGGGACAGAGAACAATGAGCAGTTCTTC.

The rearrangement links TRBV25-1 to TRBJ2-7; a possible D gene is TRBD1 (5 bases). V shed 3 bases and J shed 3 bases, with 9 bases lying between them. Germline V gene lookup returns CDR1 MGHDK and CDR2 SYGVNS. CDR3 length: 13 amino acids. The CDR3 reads CASSEQGLYEQYF. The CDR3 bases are TGTGCCAGCAGTGAGCAGGGCCTCTACGAGCAGTACTTC.

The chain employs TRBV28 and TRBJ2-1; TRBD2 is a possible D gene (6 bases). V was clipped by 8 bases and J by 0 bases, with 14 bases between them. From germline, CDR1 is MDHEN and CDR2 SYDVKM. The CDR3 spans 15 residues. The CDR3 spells CASGGYTHSYNEQFF. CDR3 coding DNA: TGTGCCAGCGGGGGGTACACACACTCCTACAATGAGCAGTTCTTC. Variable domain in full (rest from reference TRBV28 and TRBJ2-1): DVKVTQSSRYLVKRTGEKVFLECVQDMDHENMFWYRQDPGLGLRLIYFSYDVKMKEKGDIPEGYSVSREKKERFSLILESASTNQTSMYLCASGGYTHSYNEQFFGPGTRLTVL.

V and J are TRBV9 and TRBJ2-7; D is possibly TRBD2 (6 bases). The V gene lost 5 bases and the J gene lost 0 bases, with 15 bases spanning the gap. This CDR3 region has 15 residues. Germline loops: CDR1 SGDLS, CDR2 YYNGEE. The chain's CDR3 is CASSPPGAVSYEQYF. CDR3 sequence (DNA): TGTGCCAGCAGTCCCCCGGGAGCAGTCTCCTACGAGCAGTACTTC. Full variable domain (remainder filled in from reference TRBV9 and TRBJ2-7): DSGVTQTPKHLITATGQRVTLRCSPRSGDLSVYWYQQSLDQGLQFLIQYYNGEERAKGNILERFSAQQFPDLHSELNLSSLELGDSALYFCASSPPGAVSYEQYFGPGTRLTVT.

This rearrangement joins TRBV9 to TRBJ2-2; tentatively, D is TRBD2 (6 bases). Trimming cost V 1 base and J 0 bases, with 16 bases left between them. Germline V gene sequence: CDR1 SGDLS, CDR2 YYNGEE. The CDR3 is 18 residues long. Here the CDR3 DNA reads TGTGCCAGCAGCGTACGGCCTCCGGGACTTACGAACACCGGGGAGCTGTTTTTT. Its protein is CASSVRPPGLTNTGELFF.

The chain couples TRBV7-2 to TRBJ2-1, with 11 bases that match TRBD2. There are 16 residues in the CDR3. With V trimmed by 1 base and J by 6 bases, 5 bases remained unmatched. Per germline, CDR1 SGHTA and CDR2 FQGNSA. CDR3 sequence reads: CASSLEVSGRVNEQFF. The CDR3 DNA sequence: TGTGCCAGCAGCTTAGAGGTTAGCGGGAGGGTCAATGAGCAGTTCTTC.

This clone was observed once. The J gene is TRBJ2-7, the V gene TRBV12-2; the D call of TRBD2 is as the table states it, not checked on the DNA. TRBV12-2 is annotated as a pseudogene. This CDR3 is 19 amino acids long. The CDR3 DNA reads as TGTGCAAGTCGCTTATATGGGACTAGCGGGAAGGTGCGGTCCTACGAGCAGTACTTC. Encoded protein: CASRLYGTSGKVRSYEQYF.

DNA of the CDR3: TGTGCCAGCAGCGGATTAACTAGCGGGAGCCCCTACGAGCAGTACTTC. Protein product: CASSGLTSGSPYEQYF. J is TRBJ2-7 and V is TRBV9; 11 bases align to TRBD2. Germline V gene lookup returns CDR1 SGDLS and CDR2 YYNGEE. The CDR3 is made up of 16 amino acids. The ends lost 3 bases at V and 2 bases at J; junction bases unmatched: 7.

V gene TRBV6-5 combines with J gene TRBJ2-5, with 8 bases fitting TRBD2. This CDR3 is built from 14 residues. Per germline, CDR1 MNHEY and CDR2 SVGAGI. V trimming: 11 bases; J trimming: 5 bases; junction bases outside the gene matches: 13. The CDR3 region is CAATRGGLRETQYF. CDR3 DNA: TGTGCCGCAACCCGGGGGGGTCTCCGGGAGACCCAGTACTTC.

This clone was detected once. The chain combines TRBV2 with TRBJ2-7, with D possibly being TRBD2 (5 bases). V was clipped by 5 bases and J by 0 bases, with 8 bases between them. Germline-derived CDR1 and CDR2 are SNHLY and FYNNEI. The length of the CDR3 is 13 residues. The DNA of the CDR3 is TGTGCCAGCAGTCGGGGTAGCTCCTACGAGCAGTACTTC. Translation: CASSRGSSYEQYF.

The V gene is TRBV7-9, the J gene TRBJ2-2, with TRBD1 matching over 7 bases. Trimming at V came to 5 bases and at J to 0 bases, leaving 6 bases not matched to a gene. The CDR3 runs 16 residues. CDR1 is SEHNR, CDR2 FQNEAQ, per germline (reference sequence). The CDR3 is CASSPGQTSNTGELFF. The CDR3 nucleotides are TGTGCCAGCAGCCCGGGACAGACGTCGAACACCGGGGAGCTGTTTTTT. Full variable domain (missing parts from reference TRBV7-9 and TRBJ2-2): DTGVSQNPRHKITKRGQNVTFRCDPISEHNRLYWYRQTLGQGPEFLTYFQNEAQLEKSRLLSDRFSAERPKGSFSTLEIQRTEQGDSAMYLCASSPGQTSNTGELFFGEGSRLTVL.

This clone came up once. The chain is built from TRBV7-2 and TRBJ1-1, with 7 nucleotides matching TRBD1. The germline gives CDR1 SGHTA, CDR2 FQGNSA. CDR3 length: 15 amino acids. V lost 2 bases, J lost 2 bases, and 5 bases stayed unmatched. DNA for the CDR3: TGTGCCAGCAGCTTATACACAGGGGCCAACACTGAAGCTTTCTTT. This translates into CASSLYTGANTEAFF.

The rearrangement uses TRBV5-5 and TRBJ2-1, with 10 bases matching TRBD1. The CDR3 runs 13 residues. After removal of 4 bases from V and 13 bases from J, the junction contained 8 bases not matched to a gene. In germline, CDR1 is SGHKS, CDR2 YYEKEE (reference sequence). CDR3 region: CASSRTGTGEQFF. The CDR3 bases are TGTGCCAGCAGCCGAACCGGGACAGGGGAACAGTTCTTC. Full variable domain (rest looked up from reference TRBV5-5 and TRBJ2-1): DAGVTQSPTHLIKTRGQQVTLRCSPISGHKSVSWYQQVLGQGPQFIFQYYEKEERGRGNFPDRFSARQFPNYSSELNVNALLLGDSALYLCASSRTGTGEQFFGPGTRLTVL.

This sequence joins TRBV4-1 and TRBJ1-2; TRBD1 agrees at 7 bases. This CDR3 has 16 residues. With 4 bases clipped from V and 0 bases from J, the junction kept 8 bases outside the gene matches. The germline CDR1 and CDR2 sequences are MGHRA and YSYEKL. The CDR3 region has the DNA TGCGCCAGCAGCCTCGCACCGGGACAGTCTAACTATGGCTACACCTTC. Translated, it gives CASSLAPGQSNYGYTF.

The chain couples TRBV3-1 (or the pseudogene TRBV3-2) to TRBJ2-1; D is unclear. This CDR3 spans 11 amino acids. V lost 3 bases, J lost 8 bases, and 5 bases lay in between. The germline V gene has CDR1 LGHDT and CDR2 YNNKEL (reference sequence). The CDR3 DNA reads TGTGCCAGCAGCCAGAGCTATGAGCAGTTCTTC. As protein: CASSQSYEQFF.

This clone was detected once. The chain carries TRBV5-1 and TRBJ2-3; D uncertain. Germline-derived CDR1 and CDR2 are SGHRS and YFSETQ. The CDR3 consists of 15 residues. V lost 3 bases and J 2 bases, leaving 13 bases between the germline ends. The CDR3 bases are TGCGCCAGCAGCTCGGGTCTAGACCTCACAGATACGCAGTATTTT. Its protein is CASSSGLDLTDTQYF.

CDR3 sequence reads: CASSLDQQVISKNIQYF. In nucleotides, the CDR3 is TGTGCCAGCAGCTTAGACCAACAGGTGATTTCCAAAAACATTCAGTACTTC. The chain carries TRBV11-3 and TRBJ2-4; possibly TRBD1 for D (5 bases). V was shortened by 0 bases and J by 2 bases, with 14 bases between the two germline ends. Germline V gene lookup returns CDR1 SGHNT and CDR2 YENEEA. There are 17 residues in the CDR3.

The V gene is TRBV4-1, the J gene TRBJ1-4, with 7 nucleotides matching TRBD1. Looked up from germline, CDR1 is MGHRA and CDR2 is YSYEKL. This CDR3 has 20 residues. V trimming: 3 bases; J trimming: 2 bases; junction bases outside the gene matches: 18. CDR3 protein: CASSHDRLYRGRETNEKLFF. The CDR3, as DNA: TGCGCCAGCAGCCATGACCGTCTCTACAGGGGACGGGAGACTAATGAAAAACTGTTTTTT.

In DNA, the CDR3 is TGTGCCAGCTCACCCCGCGACAGGGTCCATGAGCAGTTCTTC. Amino acid sequence: CASSPRDRVHEQFF. The rearrangement uses TRBV18 and TRBJ2-1; 7 nucleotides agree with TRBD1. The CDR3 contains 14 residues. V lost 3 bases and J lost 8; bases outside the gene matches: 7. Per germline, CDR1 KGHSH and CDR2 LQKENI.

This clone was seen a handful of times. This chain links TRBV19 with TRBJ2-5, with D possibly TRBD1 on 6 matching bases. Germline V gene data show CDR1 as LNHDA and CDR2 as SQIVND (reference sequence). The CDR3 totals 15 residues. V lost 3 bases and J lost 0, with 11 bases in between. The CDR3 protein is CASSIGQLYQETQYF. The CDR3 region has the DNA TGTGCCAGTAGTATCGGACAGCTGTACCAAGAGACCCAGTACTTC.

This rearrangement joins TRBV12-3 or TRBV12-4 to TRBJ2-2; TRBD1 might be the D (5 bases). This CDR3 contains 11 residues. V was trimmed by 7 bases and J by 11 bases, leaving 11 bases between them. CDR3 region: CASKQAEELFF. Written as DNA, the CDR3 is TGTGCCAGCAAACAGGCCGAAGAGCTGTTTTTT.